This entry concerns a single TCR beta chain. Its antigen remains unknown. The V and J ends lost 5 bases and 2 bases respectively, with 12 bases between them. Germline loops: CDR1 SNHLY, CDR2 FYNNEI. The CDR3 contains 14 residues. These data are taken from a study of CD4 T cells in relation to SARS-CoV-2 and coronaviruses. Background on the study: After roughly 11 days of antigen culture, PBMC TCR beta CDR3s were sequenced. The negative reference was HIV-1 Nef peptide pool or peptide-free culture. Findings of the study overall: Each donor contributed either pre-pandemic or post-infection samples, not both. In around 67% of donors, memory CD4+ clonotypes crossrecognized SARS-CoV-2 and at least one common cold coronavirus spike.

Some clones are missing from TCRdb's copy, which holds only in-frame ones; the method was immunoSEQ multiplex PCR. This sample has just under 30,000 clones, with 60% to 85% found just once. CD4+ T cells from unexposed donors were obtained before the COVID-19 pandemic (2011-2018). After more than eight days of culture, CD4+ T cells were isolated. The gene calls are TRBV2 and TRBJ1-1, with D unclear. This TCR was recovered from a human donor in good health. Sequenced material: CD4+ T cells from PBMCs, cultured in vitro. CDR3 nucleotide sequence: TGTGCCAGCAGTCCGGATACAGCAAACACTGAAGCTTTCTTT. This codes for CASSPDTANTEAFF.